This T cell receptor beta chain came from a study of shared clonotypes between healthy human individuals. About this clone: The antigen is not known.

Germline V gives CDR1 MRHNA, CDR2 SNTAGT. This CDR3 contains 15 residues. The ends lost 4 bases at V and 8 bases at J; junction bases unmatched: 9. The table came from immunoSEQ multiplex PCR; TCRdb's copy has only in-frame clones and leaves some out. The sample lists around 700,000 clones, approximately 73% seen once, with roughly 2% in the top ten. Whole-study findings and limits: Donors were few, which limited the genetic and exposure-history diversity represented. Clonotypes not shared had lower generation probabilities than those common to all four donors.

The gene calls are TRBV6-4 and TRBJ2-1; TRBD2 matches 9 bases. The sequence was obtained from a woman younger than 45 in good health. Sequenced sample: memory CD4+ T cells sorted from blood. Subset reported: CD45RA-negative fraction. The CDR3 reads CASSVKGLAMDEQFF. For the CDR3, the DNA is TGTGCCAGCAGTGTTAAGGGACTAGCTATGGATGAGCAGTTCTTC.